This record covers a single T cell receptor beta chain. The data stem from a study of blood T cell repertoires in COVID-19. About the study: Samples taken during acute and convalescent COVID-19 were collected in the United States, Italy and Spain. T cells, B-cell-depleted T cells, or PBMCs provided the cDNA or gDNA that served as material.

The V and J ends lost 3 bases and 6 bases respectively, with 11 bases between them. The CDR3 loop spans 13 amino acids. Here immunoSEQ multiplex PCR was the method, and the copy in TCRdb shows in-frame clones only, minus some. The data hold tens of thousands of clones, with around 90% observed a single time. The clonotype was recovered from a woman aged 70 to 79 with acute or convalescent COVID-19. The sample taken for sequencing was peripheral blood. V is TRBV12-3 or TRBV12-4 and J is TRBJ1-1; tentatively, D is TRBD1 (5 bases). CDR3 protein: CASSFQTVSEAFF. In DNA, the CDR3 is TGTGCCAGCAGTTTCCAGACAGTGTCTGAAGCTTTCTTT.